A selection of T cell receptor beta chains follows, all from one sample in a study of human T cells and chemical hapten exposure. TCRdb ran MiXCR on the RACE reads and lists one entry per CDR3 protein. Of tens of thousands of distinct CDR3 sequences in the sample, 3.3% are singletons; the top ten hold roughly 6.6%. The starting material was whole blood, obtained in connection with sensitization to the hapten diphenylcyclopropenone (DPC). These TCRs come from a man in his forties with alopecia areata. Some clones in this sample may be carry-over from other donors' samples. CDR3s include the opening cysteine and the closing phenylalanine or tryptophan. Fields, in order: clone size, V gene, J gene, D gene, CDR3 DNA, CDR3 protein. A D gene is named only where the DNA matches it firmly. Sizes are listed as once, few or many counts, or a class when the clone is expanded.

>many|TRBV5-4|TRBJ1-1|-
TGTGCCAGCAGCGTCCCCACAGGGCGGAACACTGAAGCTTTCTTT
CASSVPTGRNTEAFF
>few|TRBV12-3/TRBV12-4|TRBJ2-5|TRBD1
TGTGCCAGCAGTTTAGTACCGCCCAGGGGGCAAGAGACCCAGTACTTC
CASSLVPPRGQETQYF
>many|TRBV6-5|TRBJ2-6|-
TGTGCCAGCTCTTACAAGGGAGTCTCTGGGGCCAACGTCCTGACTTTC
CASSYKGVSGANVLTF
>many|TRBV6-5|TRBJ2-7|TRBD1
TGTGCCAGCAGTTACTCGACAGGGGGCAGCGAGCAGTACTTC
CASSYSTGGSEQYF
>few|TRBV24-1|TRBJ2-2|-
TGTGCCACCAGGGCGGGGGCCCCCGGGGAGCTGTTTTTT
CATRAGAPGELFF
>many|TRBV20-1|TRBJ1-1|-
TGCAGTGCTATGGGGGACACCAGGAACACTGAAGCTTTCTTT
CSAMGDTRNTEAFF
>many|TRBV9|TRBJ2-3|-
TGTGCCAGCAGCGTTCAGGGGACGCCAGATACGCAGTATTTT
CASSVQGTPDTQYF
>many|TRBV20-1|TRBJ2-3|TRBD2
TGCAGTGCTAGCGGGAGGGCCGATACGCAGTATTTT
CSASGRADTQYF
>many|TRBV10-3|TRBJ2-7|-
TGTGCCATCAGTGAGGGGGGCTCTAGAACCTACGAGCAGTACTTC
CAISEGGSRTYEQYF
>few|TRBV28|TRBJ2-1|TRBD2
TGTGCCACCTTTACCGGACTAGCGGGATCTAGTGTGCAGTTCTTC
CATFTGLAGSSVQFF
>few|TRBV28|TRBJ1-5|TRBD1
TGTGCCAGCACCCAAGGGACAGCGAATCAGAAATATAGCAATCAGCCCCAGCATTTT
CASTQGTANQKYSNQPQHF
>many|TRBV12-3/TRBV12-4|TRBJ2-1|TRBD2
TGTGCCAGCAGTTCCCCGACTAGCGGGTTGAATGAGCAGTTCTTC
CASSSPTSGLNEQFF
>many|TRBV7-9|TRBJ2-7|-
TGTGCCAGCAGCTTGGGGATACGGGACGAGCAGTACTTC
CASSLGIRDEQYF
>many|TRBV11-2|TRBJ1-1|-
TGTGCCAGCAGCTTAGCGGGAACCGAAGCTTTCTTT
CASSLAGTEAFF
>many|TRBV9|TRBJ2-1|TRBD2
TGTGCCAGCAGCGTCCGGGGGGTAGCAGGATACAATGAGCAGTTCTTC
CASSVRGVAGYNEQFF
>many|TRBV7-9|TRBJ2-7|-
TGTGCCAGCAGCCCCGTTCCGTACGAGCAGTACTTC
CASSPVPYEQYF